This T cell receptor beta chain was identified during a study of T cells after yellow fever vaccination. Overall study results and limits: Re-detected after boosting: most primary clones, 96% of CD4 and about 90% of CD8. CD4 and CD8 compartments shared a small share of clonotypes, likely from convergent recombination.

Worth noting for this clonotype: Its cognate antigen is unknown.

In making TCR cDNA, 5'RACE template switching added a universal primer site and UMIs to it. TCRdb reanalysed the 5' RACE reads using MiXCR and keeps one entry per CDR3 protein. The repertoire holds hundreds of thousands of distinct CDR3 sequences, with 8% to 10% as singletons. V shed 4 bases and J shed 1 base, with 25 bases lying between them. This CDR3 is built from 19 residues. The sample in question was PBMCs, obtained on the day of the first yellow fever vaccination. This chain joins TRBV23-1 and TRBJ2-5; a weak D match, TRBD2 (6 bases). TRBV23-1 is designated an ORF whose function remains uncertain. This clonotype originated in a man between 18 and 35 years old who received the YFV17D yellow fever vaccine. The CDR3 here is CASSRPKADLARGQETQYF. The CDR3 region has the DNA TGCGCCAGCAGTCGACCAAAAGCGGACTTAGCGCGGGGCCAAGAGACCCAGTACTTC.